These T cell receptor beta chains were read from a single sample in a study of blood T cell repertoires in COVID-19. Assay: immunoSEQ multiplex PCR; the TCRdb copy retains only in-frame clones and omits some. The sample contains 200,000 to 300,000 clones, around 83% of which appear only once. Sample: peripheral blood. These receptors all come from a man older than 75 with acute or convalescent COVID-19. The CDR3 runs from the conserved cysteine through the conserved F or W. Each record gives: clone size, D gene, V gene, J gene, CDR3 DNA, CDR3 protein. A D gene is named only where the DNA matches it firmly. Clone size is given for some rows only: seen once, a few or many times, or a class if the clone is expanded.

clone size: few; D gene: TRBD1; V gene: TRBV30; J gene: TRBJ1-3; CDR3 DNA: TGTGCCTGGAGGAGGGGGCTAGCTGGAAACACCATATATTTT; CDR3 protein: CAWRRGLAGNTIYF
clone size: .; D gene: .; V gene: TRBV29-1; J gene: TRBJ1-4; CDR3 DNA: TGCAGCGTGGCCCGACGATCGGGTAATGAAAAACTGTTTTTT; CDR3 protein: CSVARRSGNEKLFF
clone size: .; D gene: TRBD1; V gene: TRBV27; J gene: TRBJ1-1; CDR3 DNA: TGTGCCAGCAGTCGTCGGGACAGGGCCACTGAAGCTTTCTTT; CDR3 protein: CASSRRDRATEAFF
clone size: .; D gene: TRBD2; V gene: TRBV3-1/TRBV3-2; J gene: TRBJ2-1; CDR3 DNA: TGTGCCAGCAGCCAAGGGGGGGGAACCTACAATGAGCAGTTCTTC; CDR3 protein: CASSQGGGTYNEQFF
clone size: .; D gene: .; V gene: TRBV5-1; J gene: TRBJ2-1; CDR3 DNA: TGCGCCAGCAGCTTGGGTTCTCAGGGGGGTGAGCAGTTCTTC; CDR3 protein: CASSLGSQGGEQFF
clone size: .; D gene: .; V gene: TRBV18; J gene: TRBJ1-4; CDR3 DNA: TGTGCCAGCTCACCGGGCAGGATTAGTTTCGCAACTAATGAAAAACTGTTTTTT; CDR3 protein: CASSPGRISFATNEKLFF
clone size: many; D gene: .; V gene: TRBV19; J gene: TRBJ2-7; CDR3 DNA: TGTGCCAGTAGTATTTGGGGCGGCGAGCAGTACTTC; CDR3 protein: CASSIWGGEQYF
clone size: .; D gene: TRBD1; V gene: TRBV30; J gene: TRBJ1-4; CDR3 DNA: TGTGCCTGGAGTCCGCCGCGGACAGGGAGTCTCCCTAATGAAAAACTGTTTTTT; CDR3 protein: CAWSPPRTGSLPNEKLFF
clone size: .; D gene: TRBD1; V gene: TRBV28; J gene: TRBJ2-7; CDR3 DNA: TGTGCCAGCAGTTCAAGGGGGCCAGTTTACGAGCAGTACTTC; CDR3 protein: CASSSRGPVYEQYF
clone size: few; D gene: .; V gene: TRBV13; J gene: TRBJ1-6; CDR3 DNA: TGTGCCAGCACCCTTAATAGCTATAATTCACCCCTCCACTTT; CDR3 protein: CASTLNSYNSPLHF
clone size: .; D gene: .; V gene: TRBV30; J gene: TRBJ1-1; CDR3 DNA: TGTGCCTGGAACAAGGACAGATACACTGAAGCTTTCTTT; CDR3 protein: CAWNKDRYTEAFF
clone size: .; D gene: .; V gene: TRBV2; J gene: TRBJ1-2; CDR3 DNA: TGTGCCTCCTCCTTTACACCCAACTATGGCTACACCTTC; CDR3 protein: CASSFTPNYGYTF
clone size: .; D gene: .; V gene: TRBV6-1; J gene: TRBJ2-2; CDR3 DNA: TGTGCCAGCAGTGAAGCAAGCAGGGGCACCGGGGAGCTGTTTTTT; CDR3 protein: CASSEASRGTGELFF
clone size: .; D gene: .; V gene: TRBV29-1; J gene: TRBJ2-7; CDR3 DNA: TGCAGCGTTGCGGGGATATCCTACGAGCAGTACTTC; CDR3 protein: CSVAGISYEQYF
clone size: few; D gene: TRBD1; V gene: TRBV4-2; J gene: TRBJ2-1; CDR3 DNA: TGTGCCAGCAGCCAAGATAGAGGGACAGGGAACCAGGAGCAGTTCTTC; CDR3 protein: CASSQDRGTGNQEQFF
clone size: .; D gene: .; V gene: TRBV21-1; J gene: TRBJ2-7; CDR3 DNA: TGTGCCAGCAGCAAAGTAGGGGACAGCTCCTACGAGCAGTACTTC; CDR3 protein: CASSKVGDSSYEQYF